This record looks at one T cell receptor beta chain sequence and its context. The entry originates in a study of cytomegalovirus exposure and HLA in healthy donors. The PCR was carried out with 60 Vbeta primers and 13 Jbeta primers. Repertoires were generated with immunoSEQ multiplex PCR, while TCRdb's copy carries only in-frame clones and drops some. The table for this sample gives 150,000 to 200,000 clones. Germline assignment: CDR1 GTSNPN and CDR2 SVGIG (reference sequence). V was shortened by 2 bases and J by 1 base, with 17 bases between the two germline ends. CDR3 length: 16 residues. The sequenced sample was PBMCs. This receptor was taken from a woman aged 18-29 years in good health and CMV-seropositive. V usage is TRBV30 and J usage is TRBJ2-5; D might be TRBD2 (6 bases). In DNA, the CDR3 is TGTGCCTGGAGTCCTAAAGGCAGGAGGGCCCAAGAGACCCAGTACTTC. It specifies CAWSPKGRRAQETQYF.